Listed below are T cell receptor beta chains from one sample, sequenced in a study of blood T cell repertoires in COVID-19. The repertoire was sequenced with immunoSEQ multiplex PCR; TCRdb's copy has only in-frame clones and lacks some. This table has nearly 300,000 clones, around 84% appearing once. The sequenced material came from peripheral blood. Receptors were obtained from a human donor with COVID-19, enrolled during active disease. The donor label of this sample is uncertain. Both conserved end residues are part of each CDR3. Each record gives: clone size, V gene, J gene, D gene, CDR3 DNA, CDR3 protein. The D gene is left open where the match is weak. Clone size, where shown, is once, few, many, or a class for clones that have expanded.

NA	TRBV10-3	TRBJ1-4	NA	TGTGCCATCAGAACGGCAACTAATGAAAAACTGTTTTTT	CAIRTATNEKLFF
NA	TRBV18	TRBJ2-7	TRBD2	TGTGCCAGCTCACCCGGACTAGCGCAAACCTACGAGCAGTACTTC	CASSPGLAQTYEQYF
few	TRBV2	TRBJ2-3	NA	TGTGCCAGCAGTGAAGCCGGTACGCAGTATTTT	CASSEAGTQYF
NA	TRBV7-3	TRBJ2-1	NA	TGTGCCAGCAGCTCCCCGGGACTCACGACTGAGCAGTTCTTC	CASSSPGLTTEQFF
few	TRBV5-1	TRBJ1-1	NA	TGCGCCAGCAGCTTGGTGGGGGGGGCGAGTAACACTGAAGCTTTCTTT	CASSLVGGASNTEAFF
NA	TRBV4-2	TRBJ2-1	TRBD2	TGTGCCAGCAGCCAAGAGTCGGGAGGGCACGATGAGCAGTTCTTC	CASSQESGGHDEQFF
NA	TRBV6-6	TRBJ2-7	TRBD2	TGTGCCAGCAGCCTCGACCGGACTAGTCCCGAGCAGTACTTC	CASSLDRTSPEQYF
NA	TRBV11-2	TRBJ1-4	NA	TGTGCCAGCAGTTCGGGACTAGCGGGAGGAGGTGAAAAACTGTTTTTT	CASSSGLAGGGEKLFF
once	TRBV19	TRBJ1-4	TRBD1	TGTGCCAGTAGTCCAGGGGACAGGCCGAATGAAAAACTGTTTTTT	CASSPGDRPNEKLFF
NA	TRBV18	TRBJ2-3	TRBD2	TGTGCCAGCTCACAACGACTAGCGGGCACAGATACGCAGTATTTT	CASSQRLAGTDTQYF
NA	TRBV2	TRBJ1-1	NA	TGTGCCAGCAGTGAACCCAGGATAAACACTGAAGCTTTCTTT	CASSEPRINTEAFF
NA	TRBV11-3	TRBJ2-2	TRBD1	TGTGCCAGCAGGTCCGGGACAGTGAACACCGGGGAGCTGTTTTTT	CASRSGTVNTGELFF
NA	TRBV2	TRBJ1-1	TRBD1	TGTGCCAGCAGTTCCGGGACAGTGACGAACACTGAAGCTTTCTTT	CASSSGTVTNTEAFF
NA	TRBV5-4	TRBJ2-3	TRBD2	TGTGCCAGCAGCCCACAACCCCTGACTAGCGGGAGCGGAGATACGCAGTATTTT	CASSPQPLTSGSGDTQYF
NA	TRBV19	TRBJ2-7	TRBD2	TGTGCCAGTAGTCAGCTAGCGGGAGCCAACGAGCAGTACTTC	CASSQLAGANEQYF
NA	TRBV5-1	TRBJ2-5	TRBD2	TGCGCCAGCAGCTCCATAGCGGGAGGGCCGGGAGAGACCCAGTACTTC	CASSSIAGGPGETQYF
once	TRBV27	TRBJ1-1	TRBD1	TGTGCCAGCAGCACCCGACAGGGGACTGAAGCTTTCTTT	CASSTRQGTEAFF
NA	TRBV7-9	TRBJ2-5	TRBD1	TGTGCCAGCGACCGCCAGGGGGTCCAAGAGACCCAGTACTTC	CASDRQGVQETQYF
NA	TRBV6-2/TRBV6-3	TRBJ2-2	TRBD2	TGTGCCAGCAGTTACGGACTAGCGGGCACCGGGGAGCTGTTTTTT	CASSYGLAGTGELFF
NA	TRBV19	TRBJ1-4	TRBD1	TGTGCCAGTAGTCACCTGACAGGGGATAATGAAAAACTGTTTTTT	CASSHLTGDNEKLFF
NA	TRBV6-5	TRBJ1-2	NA	TGTGCCAGCAGTTACGGTTCGGGTTATGGCTACACCTTC	CASSYGSGYGYTF
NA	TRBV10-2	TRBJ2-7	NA	TGCGCCAGCAGCTTCGGACAGTCTCTAGCGGTTGACGAGCAGTACTTC	CASSFGQSLAVDEQYF
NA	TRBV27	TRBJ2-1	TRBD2	TGTGCCAGCAGTTCGTGGACTAGAGAGCAGTTCTTC	CASSSWTREQFF
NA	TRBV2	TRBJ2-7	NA	TGTGCCAGCAGCCTAAGACCAGGGGACTCCTACGAGCAGTACTTC	CASSLRPGDSYEQYF